This entry features one T cell receptor (beta chain) sequence. No antigen is known for it. TCRdb's copy holds only in-frame clones and misses some; the assay was immunoSEQ multiplex PCR. The table shows roughly 88,000 clones, with 70% to 90% occurring only once. Autoimmune disease history or systemic immunosuppression led to patients being barred. Sampling times: baseline, cycle 4 day 1, cycle 7 day 1. CDR1 is LNHDA and CDR2 is SQIVND in the germline V gene (reference sequence). V lost 3 bases, J lost 1 base, and 6 bases lay in between. This CDR3 has 13 amino acids. The data were taken from a study of OX40 agonist ivuxolimab in advanced cancers. Broader study findings: Circulating CD4+ and CD8+ T cells showed clonal expansion by week 6 at 0.1 to 3.0 mg/kg. There were also nonresponders showing low normalized T-cell clonal expansion.

The specimen was CD4+ or CD8+ T cells sorted from blood, collected in a trial of the OX40 agonist ivuxolimab. V usage is TRBV19 and J usage is TRBJ2-5; D not resolved. This sequence originates from an adult with an advanced solid tumor such as melanoma, head and neck, liver or kidney cancer. The CDR3 DNA is TGTGCCAGTAGTATGGGAATCCAAGAGACCCAGTACTTC. The encoded protein is CASSMGIQETQYF.